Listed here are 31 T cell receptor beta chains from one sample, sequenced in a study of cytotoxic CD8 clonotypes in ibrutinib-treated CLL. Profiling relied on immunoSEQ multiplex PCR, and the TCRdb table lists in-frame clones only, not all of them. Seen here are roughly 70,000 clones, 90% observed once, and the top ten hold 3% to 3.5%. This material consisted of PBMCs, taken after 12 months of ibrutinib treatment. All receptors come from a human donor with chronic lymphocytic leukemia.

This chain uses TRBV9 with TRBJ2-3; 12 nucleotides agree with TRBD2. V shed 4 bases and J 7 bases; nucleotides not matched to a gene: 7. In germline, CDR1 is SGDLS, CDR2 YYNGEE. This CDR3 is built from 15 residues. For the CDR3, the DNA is TGTGCCAGCAGCTCACTAGCGGGAGGCGGAAATACGCAGTATTTT. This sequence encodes CASSSLAGGGNTQYF. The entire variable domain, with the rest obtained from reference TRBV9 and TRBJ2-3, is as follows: DSGVTQTPKHLITATGQRVTLRCSPRSGDLSVYWYQQSLDQGLQFLIQYYNGEERAKGNILERFSAQQFPDLHSELNLSSLELGDSALYFCASSSLAGGGNTQYFGPGTRLTVL.

In nucleotides, the CDR3 is TGCGCCAGCAGCCAAAGTAGCGGGAGCTCCTACAATGAGCAGTTCTTC. This gives the protein CASSQSSGSSYNEQFF. V gene TRBV4-3 combines with J gene TRBJ2-1; 9 positions match TRBD2. The CDR3 is 16 residues long. Germline assignment: CDR1 LGHNA and CDR2 YSLEER. The junction had 2 bases not matched to a gene; V was cut back by 2 bases and J by 0 bases.

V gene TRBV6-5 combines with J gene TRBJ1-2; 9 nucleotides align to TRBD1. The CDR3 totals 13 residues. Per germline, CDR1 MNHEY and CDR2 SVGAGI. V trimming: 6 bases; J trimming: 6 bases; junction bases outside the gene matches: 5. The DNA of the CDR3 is TGTGCCAGCAGCCGGACAGGGGACGATGGCTACACCTTC. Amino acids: CASSRTGDDGYTF.

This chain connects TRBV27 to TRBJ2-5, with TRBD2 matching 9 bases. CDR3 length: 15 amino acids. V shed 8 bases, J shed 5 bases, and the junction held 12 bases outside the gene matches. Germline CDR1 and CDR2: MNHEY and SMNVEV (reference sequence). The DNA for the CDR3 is TGTGCCAGCGCTAGCGGGAAGAGGGTGTATGAGACCCAGTACTTC. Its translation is CASASGKRVYETQYF.

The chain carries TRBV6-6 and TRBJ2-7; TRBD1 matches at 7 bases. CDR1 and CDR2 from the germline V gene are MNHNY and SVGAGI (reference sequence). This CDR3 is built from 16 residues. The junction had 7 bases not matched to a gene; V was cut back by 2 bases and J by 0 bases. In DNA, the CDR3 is TGTGCCAGCAGTTACGACAGGGTCCGGATCTCCTACGAGCAGTACTTC. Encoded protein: CASSYDRVRISYEQYF.

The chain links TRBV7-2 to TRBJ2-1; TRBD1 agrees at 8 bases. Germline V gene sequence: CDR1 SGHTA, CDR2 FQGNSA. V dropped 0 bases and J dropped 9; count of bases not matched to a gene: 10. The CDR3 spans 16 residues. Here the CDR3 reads CASSLARAGGIGEQFF. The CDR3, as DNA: TGTGCCAGCAGCTTAGCGCGGGCAGGGGGCATTGGTGAGCAGTTCTTC.

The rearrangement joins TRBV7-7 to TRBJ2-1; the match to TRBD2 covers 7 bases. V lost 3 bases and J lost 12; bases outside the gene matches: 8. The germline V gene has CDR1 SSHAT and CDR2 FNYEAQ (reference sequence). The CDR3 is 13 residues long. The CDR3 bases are TGTGCCAGCAGCTTCCGGGAGGCGGGTGGGCAGTTCTTC. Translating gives CASSFREAGGQFF.

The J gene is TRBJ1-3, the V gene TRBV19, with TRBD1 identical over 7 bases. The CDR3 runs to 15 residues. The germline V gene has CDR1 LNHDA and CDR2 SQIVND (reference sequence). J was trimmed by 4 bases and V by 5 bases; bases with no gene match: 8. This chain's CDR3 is CASSSGTDSGNTIYF. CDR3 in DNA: TGTGCCAGTAGTTCCGGGACAGATTCGGGAAACACCATATATTTT.

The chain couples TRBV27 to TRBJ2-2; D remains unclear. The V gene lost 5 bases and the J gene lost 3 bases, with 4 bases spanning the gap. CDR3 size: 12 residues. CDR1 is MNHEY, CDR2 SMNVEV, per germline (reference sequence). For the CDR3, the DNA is TGTGCCAGCAGTCCCTACACCGGGGAGCTGTTTTTT. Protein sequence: CASSPYTGELFF.

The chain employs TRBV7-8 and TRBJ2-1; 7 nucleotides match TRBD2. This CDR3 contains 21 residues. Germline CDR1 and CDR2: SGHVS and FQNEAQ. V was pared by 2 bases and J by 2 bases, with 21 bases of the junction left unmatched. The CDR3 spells CASSLRPWLAASSSTYNEQFF. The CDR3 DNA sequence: TGTGCCAGCAGCTTAAGGCCCTGGCTAGCGGCTTCCTCTTCCACCTACAATGAGCAGTTCTTC.

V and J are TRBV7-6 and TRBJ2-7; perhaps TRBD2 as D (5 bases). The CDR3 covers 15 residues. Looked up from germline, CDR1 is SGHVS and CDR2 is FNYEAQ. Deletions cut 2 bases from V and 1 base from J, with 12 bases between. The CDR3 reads CASSLRAADSYEQYF. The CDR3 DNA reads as TGTGCCAGCAGCTTAAGGGCAGCGGATTCCTACGAGCAGTACTTC. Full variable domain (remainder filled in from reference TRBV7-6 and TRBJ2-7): GAGVSQSPRYKVTKRGQDVALRCDPISGHVSLYWYRQALGQGPEFLTYFNYEAQQDKSGLPNDRFSAERPEGSISTLTIQRTEQRDSAMYRCASSLRAADSYEQYFGPGTRLTVT.

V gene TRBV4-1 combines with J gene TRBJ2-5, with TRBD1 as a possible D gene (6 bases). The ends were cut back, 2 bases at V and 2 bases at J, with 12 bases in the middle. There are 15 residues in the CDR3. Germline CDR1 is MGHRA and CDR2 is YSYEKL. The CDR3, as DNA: TGCGCCAGCAGCCAAATACCGGGACAACAAGAGACCCAGTACTTC. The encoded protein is CASSQIPGQQETQYF.

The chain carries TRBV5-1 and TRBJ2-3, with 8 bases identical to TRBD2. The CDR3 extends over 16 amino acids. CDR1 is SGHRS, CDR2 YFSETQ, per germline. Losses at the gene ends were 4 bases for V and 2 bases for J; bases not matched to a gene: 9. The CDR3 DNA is TGCGCCAGCAGCCCGGTAGCGGGAAGAACCACAGATACGCAGTATTTT. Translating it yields CASSPVAGRTTDTQYF.

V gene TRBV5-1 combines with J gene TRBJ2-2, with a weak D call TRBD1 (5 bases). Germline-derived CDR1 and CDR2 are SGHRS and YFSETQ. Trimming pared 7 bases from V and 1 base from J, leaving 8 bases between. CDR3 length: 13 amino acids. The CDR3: CASGQGNTGELFF. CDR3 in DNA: TGCGCCAGCGGGCAGGGGAACACCGGGGAGCTGTTTTTT.

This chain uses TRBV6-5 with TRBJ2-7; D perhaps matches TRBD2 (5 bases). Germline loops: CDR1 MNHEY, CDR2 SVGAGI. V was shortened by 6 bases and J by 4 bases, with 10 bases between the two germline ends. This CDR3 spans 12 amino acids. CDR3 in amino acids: CASRKDSYEQYF. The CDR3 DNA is TGTGCCAGCAGAAAGGACTCGTACGAGCAGTACTTC.

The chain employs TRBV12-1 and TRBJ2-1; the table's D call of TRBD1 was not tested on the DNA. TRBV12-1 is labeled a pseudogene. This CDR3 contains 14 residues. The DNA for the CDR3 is TGTGCCAGCATCGGACAGGAAACCTACAATGAGCAGTTCTTC. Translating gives CASIGQETYNEQFF.

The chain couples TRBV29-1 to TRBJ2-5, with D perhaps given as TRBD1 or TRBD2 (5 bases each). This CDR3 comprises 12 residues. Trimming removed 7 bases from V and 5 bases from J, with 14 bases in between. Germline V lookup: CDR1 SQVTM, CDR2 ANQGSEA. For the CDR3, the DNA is TGCAGCGCCCTAGGGGACGGGGAGACCCAGTACTTC. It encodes CSALGDGETQYF.

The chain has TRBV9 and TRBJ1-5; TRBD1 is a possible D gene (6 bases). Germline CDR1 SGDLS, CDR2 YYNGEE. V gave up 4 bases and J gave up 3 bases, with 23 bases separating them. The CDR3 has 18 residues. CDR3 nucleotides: TGTGCCAGCAGCCGAGAAAATAAGGGGGGACCACTCAATCAGCCCCAGCATTTT. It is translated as CASSRENKGGPLNQPQHF. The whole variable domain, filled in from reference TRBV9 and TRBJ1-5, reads DSGVTQTPKHLITATGQRVTLRCSPRSGDLSVYWYQQSLDQGLQFLIQYYNGEERAKGNILERFSAQQFPDLHSELNLSSLELGDSALYFCASSRENKGGPLNQPQHFGDGTRLSIL.

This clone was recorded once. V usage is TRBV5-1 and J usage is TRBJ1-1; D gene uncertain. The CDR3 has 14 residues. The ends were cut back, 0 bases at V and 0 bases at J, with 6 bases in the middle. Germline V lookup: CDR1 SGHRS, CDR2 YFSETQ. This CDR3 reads CASSLVQLNTEAFF. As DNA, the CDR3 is TGCGCCAGCAGCTTGGTCCAGTTGAACACTGAAGCTTTCTTT.

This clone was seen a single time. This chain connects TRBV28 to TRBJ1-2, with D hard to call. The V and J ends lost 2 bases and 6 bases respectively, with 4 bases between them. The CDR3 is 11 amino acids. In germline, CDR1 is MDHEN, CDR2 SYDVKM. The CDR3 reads CASSLQDGYTF. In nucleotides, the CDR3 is TGTGCCAGCAGTTTACAGGATGGCTACACCTTC.

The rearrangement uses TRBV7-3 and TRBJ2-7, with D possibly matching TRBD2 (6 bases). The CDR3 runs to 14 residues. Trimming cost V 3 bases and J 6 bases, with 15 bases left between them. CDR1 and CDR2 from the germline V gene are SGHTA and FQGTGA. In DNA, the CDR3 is TGTGCCAGCAGCTTGGGCGGGATCCGTAGCGAGCAGTACTTC. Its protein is CASSLGGIRSEQYF.

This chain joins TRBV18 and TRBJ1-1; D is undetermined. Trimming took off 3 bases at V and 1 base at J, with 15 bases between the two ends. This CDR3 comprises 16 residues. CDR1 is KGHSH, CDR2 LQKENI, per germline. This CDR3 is CASSPGIDLWNTEAFF. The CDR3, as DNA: TGTGCCAGCTCACCGGGCATCGATCTTTGGAACACTGAAGCTTTCTTT.

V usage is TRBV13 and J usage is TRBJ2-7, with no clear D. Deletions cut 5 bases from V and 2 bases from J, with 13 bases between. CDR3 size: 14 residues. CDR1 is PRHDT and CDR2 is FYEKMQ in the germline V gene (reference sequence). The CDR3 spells CASSPQVSTYEQYF. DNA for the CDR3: TGTGCCAGCAGCCCGCAGGTTAGTACCTACGAGCAGTACTTC.

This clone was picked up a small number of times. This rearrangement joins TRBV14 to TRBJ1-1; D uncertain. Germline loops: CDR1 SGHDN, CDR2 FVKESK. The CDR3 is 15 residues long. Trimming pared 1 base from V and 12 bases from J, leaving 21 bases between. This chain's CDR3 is CASSQASGYQWGTFF. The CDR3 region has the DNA TGTGCCAGCAGCCAAGCTTCCGGATATCAGTGGGGAACTTTCTTT.

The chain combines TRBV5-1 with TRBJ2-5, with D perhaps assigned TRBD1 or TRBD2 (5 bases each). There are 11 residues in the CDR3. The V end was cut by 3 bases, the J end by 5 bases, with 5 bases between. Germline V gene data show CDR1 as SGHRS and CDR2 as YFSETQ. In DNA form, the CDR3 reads TGCGCCAGCAGCTGGGGGGAGACCCAGTACTTC. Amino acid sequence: CASSWGETQYF.

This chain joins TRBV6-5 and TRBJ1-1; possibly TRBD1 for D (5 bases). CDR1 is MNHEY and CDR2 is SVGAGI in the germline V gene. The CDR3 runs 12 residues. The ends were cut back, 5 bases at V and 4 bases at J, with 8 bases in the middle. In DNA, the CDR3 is TGTGCCAGCAGTCAGGGAAGCACTGAAGCTTTCTTT. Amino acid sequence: CASSQGSTEAFF.

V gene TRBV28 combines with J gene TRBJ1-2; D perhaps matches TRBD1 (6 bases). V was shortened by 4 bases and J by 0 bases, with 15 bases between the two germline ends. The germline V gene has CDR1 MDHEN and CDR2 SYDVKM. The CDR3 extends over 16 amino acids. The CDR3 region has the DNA TGTGCCAGCAGTTCCCGCCGGACAGAGGCTAACTATGGCTACACCTTC. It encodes CASSSRRTEANYGYTF.

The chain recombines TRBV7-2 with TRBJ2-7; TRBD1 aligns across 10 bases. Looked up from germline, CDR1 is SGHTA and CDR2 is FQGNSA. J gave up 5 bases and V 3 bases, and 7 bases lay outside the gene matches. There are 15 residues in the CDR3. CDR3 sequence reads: CASSFPGQGKNEQYF. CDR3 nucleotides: TGTGCCAGCAGCTTTCCGGGACAGGGGAAGAACGAGCAGTACTTC.

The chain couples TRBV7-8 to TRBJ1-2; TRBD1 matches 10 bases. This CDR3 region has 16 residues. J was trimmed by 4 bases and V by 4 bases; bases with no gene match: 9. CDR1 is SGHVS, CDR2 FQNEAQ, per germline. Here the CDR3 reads CASSYSGTGEGYGYTF. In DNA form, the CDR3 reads TGTGCCAGCAGCTACTCCGGGACAGGGGAGGGCTATGGCTACACCTTC.

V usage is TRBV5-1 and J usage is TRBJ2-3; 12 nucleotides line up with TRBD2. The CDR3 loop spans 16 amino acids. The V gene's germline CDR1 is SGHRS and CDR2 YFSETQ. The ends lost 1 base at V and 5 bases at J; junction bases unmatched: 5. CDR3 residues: CASSLTSGRNGDTQYF. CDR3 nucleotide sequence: TGCGCCAGCAGCTTGACTAGCGGGAGGAATGGAGATACGCAGTATTTT.

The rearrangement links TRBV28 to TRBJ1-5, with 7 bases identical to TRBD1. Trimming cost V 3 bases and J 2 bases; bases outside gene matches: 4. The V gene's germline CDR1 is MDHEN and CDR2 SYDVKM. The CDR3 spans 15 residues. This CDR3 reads CASSLYTGGNQPQHF. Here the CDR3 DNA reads TGTGCCAGCAGTTTGTATACAGGGGGCAATCAGCCCCAGCATTTT.